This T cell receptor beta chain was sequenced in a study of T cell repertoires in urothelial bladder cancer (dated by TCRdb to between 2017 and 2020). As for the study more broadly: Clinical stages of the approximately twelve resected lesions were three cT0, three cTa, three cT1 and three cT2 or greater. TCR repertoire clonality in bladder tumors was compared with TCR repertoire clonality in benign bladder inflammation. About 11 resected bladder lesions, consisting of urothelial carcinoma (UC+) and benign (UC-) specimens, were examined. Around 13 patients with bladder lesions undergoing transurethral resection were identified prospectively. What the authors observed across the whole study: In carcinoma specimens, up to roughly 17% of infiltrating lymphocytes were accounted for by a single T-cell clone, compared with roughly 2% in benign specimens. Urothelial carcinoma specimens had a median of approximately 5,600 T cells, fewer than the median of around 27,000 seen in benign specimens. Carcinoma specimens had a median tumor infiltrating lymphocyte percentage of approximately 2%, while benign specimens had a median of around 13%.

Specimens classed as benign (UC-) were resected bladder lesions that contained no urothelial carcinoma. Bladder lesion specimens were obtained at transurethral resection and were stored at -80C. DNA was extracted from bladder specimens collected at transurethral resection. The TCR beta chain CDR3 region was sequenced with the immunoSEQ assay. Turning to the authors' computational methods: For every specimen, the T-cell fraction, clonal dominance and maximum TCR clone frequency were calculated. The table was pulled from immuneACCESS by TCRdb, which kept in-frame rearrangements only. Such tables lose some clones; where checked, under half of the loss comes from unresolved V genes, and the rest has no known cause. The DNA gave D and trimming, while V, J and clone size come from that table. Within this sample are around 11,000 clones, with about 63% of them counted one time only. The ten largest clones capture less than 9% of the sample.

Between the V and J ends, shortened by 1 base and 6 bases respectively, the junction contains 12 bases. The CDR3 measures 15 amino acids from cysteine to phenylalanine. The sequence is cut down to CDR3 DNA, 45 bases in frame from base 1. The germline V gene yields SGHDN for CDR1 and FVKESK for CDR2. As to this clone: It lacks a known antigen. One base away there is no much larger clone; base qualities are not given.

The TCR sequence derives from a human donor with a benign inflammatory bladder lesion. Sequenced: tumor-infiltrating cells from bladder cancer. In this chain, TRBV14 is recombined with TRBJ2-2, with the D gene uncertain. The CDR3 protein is CASSQGLTVAGELFF. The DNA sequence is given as TGTGCCAGCAGCCAAGGCCTCACGGTTGCCGGGGAGCTGTTTTTT.